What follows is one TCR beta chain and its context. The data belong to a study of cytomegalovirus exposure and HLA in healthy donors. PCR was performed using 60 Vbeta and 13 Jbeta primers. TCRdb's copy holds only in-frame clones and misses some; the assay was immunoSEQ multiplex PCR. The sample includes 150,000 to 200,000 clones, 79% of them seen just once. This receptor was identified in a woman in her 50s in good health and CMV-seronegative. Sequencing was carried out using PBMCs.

The DNA for the CDR3 is TGTGCCAGCAGTCGGAGCAGAGACACAGATACGCAGTATTTT. Translated, it gives CASSRSRDTDTQYF. The chain recombines TRBV28 with TRBJ2-3; D gene uncertain. V was pared by 5 bases and J by 2 bases, with 11 bases between. CDR1 is MDHEN, CDR2 SYDVKM, per germline. The CDR3 loop spans 14 amino acids.